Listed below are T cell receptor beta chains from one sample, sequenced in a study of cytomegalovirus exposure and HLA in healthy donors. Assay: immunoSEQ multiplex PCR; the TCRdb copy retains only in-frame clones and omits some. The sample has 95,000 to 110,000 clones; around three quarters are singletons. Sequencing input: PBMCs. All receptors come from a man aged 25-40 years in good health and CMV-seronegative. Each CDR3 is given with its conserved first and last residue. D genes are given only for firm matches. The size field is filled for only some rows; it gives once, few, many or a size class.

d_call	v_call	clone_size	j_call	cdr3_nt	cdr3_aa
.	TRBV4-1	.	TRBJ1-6	TGCGCCAGCAGCCAAGACAGGGATTCACCCCTCCACTTT	CASSQDRDSPLHF
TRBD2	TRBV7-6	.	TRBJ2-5	TGTGCCAGCAGCTTGTCCAGACTAGCGGGGTATCAAGAGACCCAGTACTTC	CASSLSRLAGYQETQYF
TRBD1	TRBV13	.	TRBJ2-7	TGTGCCAGCAGCTTCACAGGGGGAATCTACGAGCAGTACTTC	CASSFTGGIYEQYF
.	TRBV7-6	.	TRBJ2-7	TGTGCCAGCAGCTTAGACTCCTCCTACGAGCAGTACTTC	CASSLDSSYEQYF
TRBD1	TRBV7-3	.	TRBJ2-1	TGTGCCAGCAGCGTGGACAGGACCGTCAATGAGCAGTTCTTC	CASSVDRTVNEQFF
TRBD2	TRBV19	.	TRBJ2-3	TGTGCCAGTAGCCCTCTAGCGGGGGGCCAAGATACGCAGTATTTT	CASSPLAGGQDTQYF
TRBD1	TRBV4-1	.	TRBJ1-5	TGCGCCAGCAGCCCGTGGCAGGGGGCAAATCAGCCCCAGCATTTT	CASSPWQGANQPQHF
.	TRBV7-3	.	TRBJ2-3	TGTGCCAGCAGCCCTGTGGGCGGGGGCTTAGATACGCAGTATTTT	CASSPVGGGLDTQYF
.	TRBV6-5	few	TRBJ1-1	TGTGCCAGCAGTCGGACAGTGGGGGCTTTCTTT	CASSRTVGAFF
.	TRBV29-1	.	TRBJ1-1	TGCAGCGTTGACAGGGGCACTGAAGCTTTCTTT	CSVDRGTEAFF
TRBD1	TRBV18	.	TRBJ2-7	TGTGCCAGCTCACGGCAAGGACAGGGGGCGGATGAGCAGTACTTC	CASSRQGQGADEQYF
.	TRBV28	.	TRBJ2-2	TGTGCCAGCAGTTTAACGACAGTACTTACCGGGGAGCTGTTTTTT	CASSLTTVLTGELFF
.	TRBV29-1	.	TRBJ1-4	TGCAGCGTTGTTGCAGGGAGGAATGAAAAACTGTTTTTT	CSVVAGRNEKLFF
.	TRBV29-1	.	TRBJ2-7	TGCAGCGTTGTGAACTCATGGGAGCAGTACTTC	CSVVNSWEQYF
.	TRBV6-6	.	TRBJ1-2	TGTGCCAGCAGCCTTCAATCTACGGGGGGCTACACCTTC	CASSLQSTGGYTF
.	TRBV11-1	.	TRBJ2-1	TGTGCCAGCAGCTTAGAGTCCCTCAGCTCCTACAATGAGCAGTTCTTC	CASSLESLSSYNEQFF
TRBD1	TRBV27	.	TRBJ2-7	TGTGCCAGCAGTTTGGTAGGGACAGGGATCGGAGGCGAGCAGTACTTC	CASSLVGTGIGGEQYF
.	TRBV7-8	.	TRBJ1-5	TGTGCCAGCAGCTTAGGAACAAATCAGCCCCAGCATTTT	CASSLGTNQPQHF
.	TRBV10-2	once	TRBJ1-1	TGCGCCAGCAGCCCGTCAGTGGGGGGCACTGAAGCTTTCTTT	CASSPSVGGTEAFF
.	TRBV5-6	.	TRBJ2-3	TGTGCCAGCAGCTACAGGGTGGGTTGGGCAGATACGCAGTATTTT	CASSYRVGWADTQYF
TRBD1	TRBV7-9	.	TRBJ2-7	TGTGCCAGCAGCTTAGTGGGGACAGGTGGCGAGCAGTACTTC	CASSLVGTGGEQYF
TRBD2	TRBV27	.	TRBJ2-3	TGTGCCAGCAGTCATCAGACTAGCGGAGGTCCAGATACGCAGTATTTT	CASSHQTSGGPDTQYF
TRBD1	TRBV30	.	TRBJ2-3	TGTGCCTGGAGTCCCGGACAGGGAGCAGATACGCAGTATTTT	CAWSPGQGADTQYF
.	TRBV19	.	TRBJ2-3	TGTGCCAGTAGTATAGTTAGAGATACGCAGTATTTT	CASSIVRDTQYF
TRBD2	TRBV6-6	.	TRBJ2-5	TGTGCCAGCAGTTACCGTAGCGGGGGGGCCGGAGAGACCCAGTACTTC	CASSYRSGGAGETQYF
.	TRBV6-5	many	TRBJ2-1	TGTGCCAGCAGTTACCGCAGCGGGCACCCAAACAATGAGCAGTTCTTC	CASSYRSGHPNNEQFF
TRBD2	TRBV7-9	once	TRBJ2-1	TGTGCCAGCAGCCAGACTAGCGGGGATTACAATGAGCAGTTCTTC	CASSQTSGDYNEQFF
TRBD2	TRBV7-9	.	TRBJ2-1	TGTTCCAGCAGCTTAGCCGGGACTAGCGGAAGGAATGAGCAGTTCTTC	CSSSLAGTSGRNEQFF
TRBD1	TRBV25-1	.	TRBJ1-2	TGTGCCAGCAGTGGAAGCAACAGGGGCAACTATGGCTACACCTTC	CASSGSNRGNYGYTF
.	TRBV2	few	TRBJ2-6	TGTGCCAGCACGGGTGCTGGGGCCAACGTCCTGACTTTC	CASTGAGANVLTF
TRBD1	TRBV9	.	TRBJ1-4	TGTGCCAGCAGCGTCGGCTCCGGGACAGGGGTTGAAAAACTGTTTTTT	CASSVGSGTGVEKLFF
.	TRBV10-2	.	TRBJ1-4	TGCGCCAGCAGGAAAGCCCGACAGGAGATTGCAACTAATGAAAAACTGTTTTTT	CASRKARQEIATNEKLFF